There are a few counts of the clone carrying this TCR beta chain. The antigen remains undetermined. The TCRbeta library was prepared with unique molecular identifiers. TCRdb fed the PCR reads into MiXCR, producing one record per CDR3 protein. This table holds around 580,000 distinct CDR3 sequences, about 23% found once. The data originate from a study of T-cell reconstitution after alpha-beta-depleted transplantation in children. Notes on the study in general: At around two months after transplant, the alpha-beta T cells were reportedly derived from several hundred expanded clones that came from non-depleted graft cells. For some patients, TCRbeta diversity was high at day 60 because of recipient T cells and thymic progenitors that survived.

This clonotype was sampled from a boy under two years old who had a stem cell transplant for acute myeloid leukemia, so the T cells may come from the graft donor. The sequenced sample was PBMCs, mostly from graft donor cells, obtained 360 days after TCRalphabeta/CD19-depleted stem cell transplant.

The CDR3 coding sequence is TGTGCCAGCAGCCAGAGACAGTCGAACACTGAAGCTTTCTTT. Its translation is CASSQRQSNTEAFF. The V call is TRBV12-3 or TRBV12-4, the J call TRBJ1-1, with a possible D match to TRBD1 (5 bases). The CDR3 contains 14 residues. Trimming removed 6 bases from V and 1 base from J, with 12 bases in between.